A selection of T cell receptor beta chains follows, all from one sample in a study of cytomegalovirus exposure and HLA in healthy donors. Some clones are missing from TCRdb's copy, which holds only in-frame ones; the method was immunoSEQ multiplex PCR. The sample lists about 83,000 clones, approximately 80% occurring once. Sequenced sample: PBMCs. The receptors come from a young woman in good health and CMV-seronegative. CDR3s include the opening cysteine and the closing phenylalanine or tryptophan. The order of the fields is V gene, D gene, J gene, clone size, CDR3 protein, CDR3 DNA. D genes are given only for firm matches. A clone size is listed for some rows: how often the clone was seen (once, few, many), or a class if it is expanded.

TRBV4-3,.,TRBJ2-3,.,CASSQTGTDTQYF,TGCGCCAGCAGCCAAACAGGGACAGATACGCAGTATTTT
TRBV15,.,TRBJ2-7,.,CATSRGGEMSYEQYF,TGTGCCACCAGCAGAGGGGGGGAGATGTCCTACGAGCAGTACTTC
TRBV29-1,TRBD1,TRBJ1-1,.,CSATGATEAFF,TGCAGCGCCACAGGGGCGACTGAAGCTTTCTTT
TRBV9,TRBD1,TRBJ2-2,once,CASSPGPPGQGAAGELFF,TGTGCCAGCAGCCCGGGTCCCCCGGGACAGGGGGCGGCCGGGGAGCTGTTTTTT
TRBV5-1,.,TRBJ1-1,.,CASSRSGRDLEAFF,TGCGCCAGCAGCCGTTCGGGTCGGGATCTTGAAGCTTTCTTT
TRBV19,.,TRBJ1-4,.,CASSTANEKLFF,TGTGCCAGTAGTACGGCTAATGAAAAACTGTTTTTT
TRBV11-2,TRBD2,TRBJ2-1,.,CASRPPLAGGYNEQFF,TGTGCCAGCAGGCCTCCGCTTGCGGGAGGCTACAATGAGCAGTTCTTC
TRBV9,TRBD2,TRBJ2-1,.,CASSPSLSGSYYNEQFF,TGTGCCAGCAGCCCTTCCCTGAGCGGGAGTTATTACAATGAGCAGTTCTTC
TRBV28,.,TRBJ1-1,.,CASSHSREAFF,TGTGCCAGCAGCCACTCTAGGGAAGCTTTCTTT
TRBV25-1,TRBD2,TRBJ2-5,.,CASKEGGRETQYF,TGTGCCAGCAAGGAAGGCGGGAGGGAGACCCAGTACTTC
TRBV12-5,TRBD2,TRBJ2-2,.,CASGLDKSGRVITGELFF,TGTGCTAGTGGTTTGGATAAAAGCGGGAGGGTTATAACCGGGGAGCTGTTTTTT
TRBV18,.,TRBJ1-1,.,CASSLGRTLNTEAFF,TGTGCCAGCTCACTGGGCAGGACTTTGAACACTGAAGCTTTCTTT
TRBV11-3,.,TRBJ2-3,.,CASSLGGERADTQYF,TGTGCCAGCAGCCTCGGGGGAGAACGGGCAGATACGCAGTATTTT
TRBV9,.,TRBJ2-5,.,CASSVDRTREETQYF,TGTGCCAGCAGCGTAGACAGGACAAGGGAAGAGACCCAGTACTTC
TRBV15,.,TRBJ1-5,.,CATSRDRGNQPQHF,TGTGCCACCAGCAGAGATCGAGGTAATCAGCCCCAGCATTTT
TRBV28,TRBD2,TRBJ2-1,.,CASSLGFGLAGSPSHNEQFF,TGTGCCAGCAGTTTAGGGTTTGGACTAGCGGGATCCCCTTCTCACAATGAGCAGTTCTTC
TRBV9,TRBD2,TRBJ2-1,.,CASSDSGRGKQFF,TGTGCCAGCAGCGATAGCGGGAGAGGGAAGCAGTTCTTC
TRBV4-3,TRBD2,TRBJ2-3,once,CASSEAGEDDPDTQYF,TGCGCCAGCAGCGAAGCGGGGGAGGACGATCCAGATACGCAGTATTTT
TRBV7-2,.,TRBJ1-5,.,CASSLEGGNQPQHF,TGTGCCAGCAGCTTAGAGGGGGGGAATCAGCCCCAGCATTTT
TRBV5-4,TRBD2,TRBJ2-5,.,CASSLVSGRAQETQYF,TGTGCCAGCAGCTTGGTGAGCGGGAGGGCTCAAGAGACCCAGTACTTC